These T cell receptor beta chains were read from a single sample in a study of human T cells and chemical hapten exposure. A single record per CDR3 protein comes from TCRdb applying MiXCR to the RACE reads. The table lists roughly 380,000 distinct CDR3 sequences, under 6.5% of them singletons, with around 6.1% in the top ten. The material sequenced was whole blood, taken in connection with sensitization to the hapten diphenylcyclopropenone (DPC). These receptors all come from a woman aged 18-30 years with alopecia areata. Some clones in this sample may be carry-over from other donors' samples. Each CDR3 is given without its conserved first and last residue. Only some rows state a clone size, as once, few, many or a class for expanded clones.

J,V,length,size,CDR3
TRBJ1-4,TRBV6-5,13,few,ASRTGGGTNEKLF
TRBJ2-1,TRBV5-8,13,many,ASSRDYSLLNEQF
TRBJ1-1,TRBV20-1,15,few,SARDLGRWRMNTEAF
TRBJ1-5,TRBV20-1,12,few,SARPTGFNQPQH
TRBJ2-1,TRBV9,14,.,ASSSGGTGPLHEQF
TRBJ1-5,TRBV7-8,16,many,ASSLDPPTPWGNQPQH
TRBJ1-5,TRBV7-9,14,many,ASSLGQTVEDQPQH
TRBJ1-2,TRBV24-1,11,.,ATSGTANYGYT
TRBJ1-1,TRBV20-1,10,many,SARFVNTEAF
TRBJ2-5,TRBV25-1,11,few,ASSRQLQETQY
TRBJ1-5,TRBV5-6,13,many,ASSSRGGGQGPQH
TRBJ2-3,TRBV7-2,14,.,ASSSLDDWSTDTQY
TRBJ1-2,TRBV7-9,13,.,ASSLLEAVNYGYT
TRBJ1-6,TRBV10-3,13,many,AISESGTGNSPLH
TRBJ1-4,TRBV10-3,12,many,AIRVDETNEKLF
TRBJ2-3,TRBV11-2,17,.,ASSLESLDRGIITDTQY
TRBJ1-3,TRBV6-5,11,many,ASSPHSGNTIY
TRBJ2-7,TRBV18,11,few,ASSPLGPEEQY
TRBJ1-1,TRBV10-3,12,few,AISRQGKNTEAF
TRBJ1-3,TRBV20-1,13,few,SARVMDYSGNTIY
TRBJ1-1,TRBV6-2/TRBV6-3,12,many,ASRGLRTGTEAF
TRBJ2-7,TRBV11-2,15,many,ASSPLGGGRVDYEQY
TRBJ1-4,TRBV18,14,few,ASSPRLQGFNEKLF